The 18 T cell receptor beta chains below were found in one sample sequenced in a study of OX40 agonist ivuxolimab in advanced cancers. Data came from immunoSEQ multiplex PCR; TCRdb stores just in-frame clones and leaves some out. The sample records roughly 52,000 clones, 84% being singletons. Sequencing was performed on CD4+ or CD8+ T cells sorted from blood, taken in a trial of the OX40 agonist ivuxolimab. Every receptor here comes from an adult with an advanced solid tumor such as melanoma, head and neck, liver or kidney cancer.

This clone was recorded once. Here the CDR3 reads CASSPGTSGLQYF. Written as DNA, the CDR3 is TGTGCCAGCAGTCCCGGGACTAGCGGGTTACAGTACTTC. The V and J genes are TRBV7-2 and TRBJ2-7; 12 bases agree with TRBD2. CDR1 is SGHTA, CDR2 FQGNSA, per germline. The CDR3 totals 13 residues. J lost 10 bases, V lost 6 bases, and 7 bases had no gene match.

A few counts support this clone. The chain carries TRBV5-1 and TRBJ2-2, with a weak D call TRBD1 (7 bases). This CDR3 has 16 residues. In germline, CDR1 is SGHRS, CDR2 YFSETQ. Trimming took off 6 bases at V and 4 bases at J, with 19 bases between the two ends. DNA for the CDR3: TGCGCCAGCACTGACCCCGGGCAGGGGGGCACCGGGGAGCTGTTTTTT. Its translation: CASTDPGQGGTGELFF.

The chain has TRBV18 and TRBJ2-2, with D hard to call. The CDR3 consists of 14 residues. Germline CDR1 is KGHSH and CDR2 is LQKENI. The V end lost 8 bases, the J end lost 6 bases, and 16 bases lay between the germline ends. CDR3 residues: CASVTDEGSGELFF. As DNA, the CDR3 is TGTGCCAGCGTCACGGACGAAGGGTCCGGGGAGCTGTTTTTT.

The chain employs TRBV11-2 and TRBJ1-2; no definite D call. The V gene's germline CDR1 is SGHAT and CDR2 FQNNGV. This CDR3 comprises 13 residues. V gave up 4 bases and J gave up 2 bases, with 8 bases separating them. This chain's CDR3 is CASSYISNYGYTF. The CDR3 DNA reads TGTGCCAGCAGCTATATCTCCAACTATGGCTACACCTTC.

This clone appeared a few times. This chain links TRBV5-1 with TRBJ1-1, with 7 bases that match TRBD1. CDR1 is SGHRS and CDR2 is YFSETQ in the germline V gene. CDR3 length equals 15 residues. Trimming took 4 bases from V and 0 from J; bases not matched to a gene: 6. Here the CDR3 reads CASSAGQDLNTEAFF. The CDR3 coding sequence is TGCGCCAGCAGCGCAGGACAGGATTTGAACACTGAAGCTTTCTTT.

A note on this clone: One end of the junction varies from germline; a read error may be responsible. The J gene is TRBJ2-7, the V gene TRBV6-5, with 7 bases that match TRBD1. Per germline, CDR1 MNHEY and CDR2 SVGAGI. This CDR3 contains 11 residues. CDR3 loop: CASSNDRERNF. DNA for the CDR3: TGTGCCAGCAGCAACGACAGGGAAAGAAACTTC.

The chain has TRBV28 and TRBJ1-2; 9 nucleotides match TRBD1. This CDR3 comprises 14 residues. Germline lookup yields CDR1 MDHEN and CDR2 SYDVKM. CDR3 coding DNA: TGTGCGACCAACCCCACAGGGGGCGCCAGAGGCTACACCTTC. This codes for CATNPTGGARGYTF.

This chain connects TRBV27 to TRBJ2-1; D is unclear. V lost 0 bases to trimming and J lost 9 bases, with 6 bases between them. The CDR3 is made up of 12 amino acids. Germline V gives CDR1 MNHEY, CDR2 SMNVEV (reference sequence). The DNA for the CDR3 is TGTGCCAGCAGTTTATCAAGAGGTGAGCAGTTCTTC. It yields the protein CASSLSRGEQFF.

The V gene is TRBV5-4, the J gene TRBJ2-5; 12 positions match TRBD2. Trimming cost V 5 bases and J 4 bases; bases outside gene matches: 6. The CDR3 sequence is 15 residues long. From germline, CDR1 is SGHNT and CDR2 YYREEE (reference sequence). Here the CDR3 DNA reads TGTGCCAGCAGTCCGACTAGCGGGAGAGGAGAGACCCAGTACTTC. Protein: CASSPTSGRGETQYF. Variable domain in full (rest from reference TRBV5-4 and TRBJ2-5): ETGVTQSPTHLIKTRGQQVTLRCSSQSGHNTVSWYQQALGQGPQFIFQYYREEENGRGNFPPRFSGLQFPNYSSELNVNALELDDSALYLCASSPTSGRGETQYFGPGTRLLVL.

The chain has TRBV5-1 and TRBJ2-1; 12 bases agree with TRBD1. Germline assignment: CDR1 SGHRS and CDR2 YFSETQ. V was clipped by 4 bases and J by 8 bases; unmatched bases: 10. CDR3 length: 16 amino acids. The CDR3 region is CASSRGTGGGADEQFF. The CDR3 nucleotides read TGCGCCAGCAGCAGGGGGACAGGGGGCGGAGCGGATGAGCAGTTCTTC.

The chain links TRBV30 to TRBJ2-7; TRBD1 matches 7 bases. The CDR3 is 17 residues long. V lost 2 bases and J lost 0; bases outside the gene matches: 13. Germline V gives CDR1 GTSNPN, CDR2 SVGIG (reference sequence). CDR3 sequence reads: CAWSLGRTGLFSYEQYF. CDR3 nucleotides: TGTGCCTGGAGTCTCGGCAGGACAGGACTCTTCTCCTACGAGCAGTACTTC.

The chain couples TRBV5-1 to TRBJ1-6; D is perhaps TRBD1 (6 bases). Germline CDR1 SGHRS, CDR2 YFSETQ. This CDR3 contains 14 residues. V lost 7 bases and J lost 9, with 17 bases in between. Here the CDR3 reads CASRFERDISPLHF. The DNA for the CDR3 is TGCGCCAGCCGTTTTGAACGGGACATTTCACCCCTCCACTTT. Variable domain in full (rest from reference TRBV5-1 and TRBJ1-6): KAGVTQTPRYLIKTRGQQVTLSCSPISGHRSVSWYQQTPGQGLQFLFEYFSETQRNKGNFPGRFSGRQFSNSRSEMNVSTLELGDSALYLCASRFERDISPLHFGNGTRLTVT.

V usage is TRBV5-1 and J usage is TRBJ2-1, with D perhaps assigned TRBD1 or TRBD2 (6 bases each). V was clipped by 0 bases and J by 4 bases, with 17 bases between them. The length of the CDR3 is 17 residues. Germline V gene sequence: CDR1 SGHRS, CDR2 YFSETQ. The chain's CDR3 is CASSLVGGTSPYNEQFF. The CDR3, as DNA: TGCGCCAGCAGCTTGGTAGGGGGGACTTCCCCTTACAATGAGCAGTTCTTC. Supplemented by reference TRBV5-1 and TRBJ2-1, the full variable domain reads KAGVTQTPRYLIKTRGQQVTLSCSPISGHRSVSWYQQTPGQGLQFLFEYFSETQRNKGNFPGRFSGRQFSNSRSEMNVSTLELGDSALYLCASSLVGGTSPYNEQFFGPGTRLTVL.

The chain recombines TRBV7-2 with TRBJ2-1; no clear D. The CDR3 consists of 16 residues. Trimming pared 5 bases from V and 4 bases from J, leaving 18 bases between. The germline CDR1 and CDR2 sequences are SGHTA and FQGNSA. CDR3 amino acids: CASSPAGARRYNEQFF. Here the CDR3 DNA reads TGTGCCAGCAGCCCTGCCGGTGCCAGACGGTACAATGAGCAGTTCTTC.

V and J are TRBV6-5 and TRBJ2-6; D unclear. Germline V lookup: CDR1 MNHEY, CDR2 SVGAGI. Trimming took off 6 bases at V and 0 bases at J, with 9 bases between the two ends. This CDR3 region has 15 residues. The CDR3 nucleotides are TGTGCCAGCAGGGTCGGTAGCTCTGGGGCCAACGTCCTGACTTTC. Encoded protein: CASRVGSSGANVLTF.

This chain uses TRBV7-3 with TRBJ2-1; D remains ambiguous. Deletions cut 0 bases from V and 6 bases from J, with 12 bases between. Germline V gives CDR1 SGHTA, CDR2 FQGTGA. The CDR3 runs 15 residues. The CDR3 protein is CASSLTVSQPNEQFF. The CDR3 DNA is TGTGCCAGCAGCTTAACAGTCAGCCAGCCCAATGAGCAGTTCTTC.

V is TRBV2 and J is TRBJ1-4; possible D gene TRBD1, 5 bases. The length of the CDR3 is 14 residues. Germline lookup yields CDR1 SNHLY and CDR2 FYNNEI. V dropped 6 bases and J dropped 6 bases, with 14 bases sitting between them. The CDR3 region has the DNA TGTGCCAGCAGGGGGGGGAGGATTGATGAAAAACTGTTTTTT. Its translation is CASRGGRIDEKLFF.

The gene calls are TRBV25-1 and TRBJ2-7; TRBD1 might be the D (7 bases). Between the trimmed V and J ends, which lost 6 bases and 3 bases, there was a span of 15 bases. Germline V CDR1 and CDR2: MGHDK, SYGVNS. This CDR3 has 14 amino acids. CDR3 in DNA: TGTGCCAGCAGCGGCGGGACAGACCTCTACGAGCAGTACTTC. Protein product: CASSGGTDLYEQYF.